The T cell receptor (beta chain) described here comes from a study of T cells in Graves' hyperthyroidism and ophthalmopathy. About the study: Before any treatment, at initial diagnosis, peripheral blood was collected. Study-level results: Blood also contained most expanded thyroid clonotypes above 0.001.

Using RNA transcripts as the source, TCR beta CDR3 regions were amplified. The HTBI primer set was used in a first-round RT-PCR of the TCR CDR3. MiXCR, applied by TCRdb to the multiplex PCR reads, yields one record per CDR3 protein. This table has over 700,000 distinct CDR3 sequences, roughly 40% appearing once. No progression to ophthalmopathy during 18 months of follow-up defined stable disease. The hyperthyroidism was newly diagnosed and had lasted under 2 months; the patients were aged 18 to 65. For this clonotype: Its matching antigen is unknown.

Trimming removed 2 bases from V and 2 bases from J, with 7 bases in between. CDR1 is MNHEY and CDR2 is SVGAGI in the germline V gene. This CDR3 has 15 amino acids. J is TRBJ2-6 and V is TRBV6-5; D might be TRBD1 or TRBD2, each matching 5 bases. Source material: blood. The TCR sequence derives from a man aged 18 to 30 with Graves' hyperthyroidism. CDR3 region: CASSYRDPGANVLTF. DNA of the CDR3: TGTGCCAGCAGTTACCGGGACCCTGGGGCCAACGTCCTGACTTTC.